This TCR beta chain was retrieved from a study of cytomegalovirus exposure and HLA in healthy donors. The germline gives CDR1 SGHAT, CDR2 FQNNGV. This CDR3 has 15 residues. The V and J ends lost 2 bases and 4 bases respectively, with 15 bases between them. In the PCR, 60 Vbeta and 13 Jbeta primers were used. Data came from immunoSEQ multiplex PCR; TCRdb stores just in-frame clones and leaves some out. The repertoire includes about 140,000 clones, more than 75% of them detected once, and 2.5% to 3.5% sits in the top ten. Material for sequencing was PBMCs. The chain uses TRBV11-2 and TRBJ2-7; D unresolved. This receptor was taken from a female donor in good health and CMV-seronegative. The CDR3 sequence is CASSLIDTSTYEQYF. The DNA for the CDR3 is TGTGCCAGCAGCTTAATAGATACCTCTACTTACGAGCAGTACTTC.